This entry concerns a single TCR beta chain. Both subsets, CD45RA+ naive and CD45RA-negative memory, were split from the CD4+ cells. The data were produced by immunoSEQ multiplex PCR, yet TCRdb's version contains in-frame clones alone and is incomplete. The sample includes 600,000 to 700,000 clones, roughly 72% of them seen just once. The data belong to a study of shared clonotypes between healthy human individuals. V trimming: 0 bases; J trimming: 7 bases; junction bases outside the gene matches: 11. The CDR3 contains 18 residues. Looked up from germline, CDR1 is SNHLY and CDR2 is FYNNEI. The sequencing input was memory CD4+ T cells sorted from blood. The subset denotes: CD45RA-negative fraction. The chain links TRBV2 to TRBJ2-1; 11 bases fit TRBD2. The receptor's source is a woman younger than 45 in good health. CDR3 DNA sequence: TGTGCCAGCAGTGAAGCGCGAACTAGCGGGAGATTAGAGAATGAGCAGTTCTTC. It is translated as CASSEARTSGRLENEQFF.